This TCR beta chain was sequenced for a study of response to subunit inactivated influenza vaccine. Overall study findings and caveats: That few new T cells are recruited by each seasonal influenza vaccination was the authors' suggestion.

TCRdb independently ran MiXCR on the RT-PCR reads; one entry per CDR3 protein. The sample shows 500,000 or so distinct CDR3 sequences, 15% to 20% of them seen only once. To note about this clonotype: The antigen is undetermined.

CDR1 and CDR2 from the germline V gene are SGHNT and YENEEA. The CDR3 sequence is 15 residues long. V trimming: 8 bases; J trimming: 3 bases; junction bases outside the gene matches: 4. The sample in question was CD4+ T cells sorted from PBMCs, obtained about 23 months after vaccination. This clonotype was sampled from a man between 50 and 75 years old who received an inactivated influenza vaccine. The rearrangement joins TRBV11-3 to TRBJ1-6; 10 nucleotides agree with TRBD1. CDR3 residues: CASGGQGYYNSPLHF. The CDR3 DNA reads TGTGCCAGCGGGGGACAGGGGTACTATAATTCACCCCTCCACTTT.